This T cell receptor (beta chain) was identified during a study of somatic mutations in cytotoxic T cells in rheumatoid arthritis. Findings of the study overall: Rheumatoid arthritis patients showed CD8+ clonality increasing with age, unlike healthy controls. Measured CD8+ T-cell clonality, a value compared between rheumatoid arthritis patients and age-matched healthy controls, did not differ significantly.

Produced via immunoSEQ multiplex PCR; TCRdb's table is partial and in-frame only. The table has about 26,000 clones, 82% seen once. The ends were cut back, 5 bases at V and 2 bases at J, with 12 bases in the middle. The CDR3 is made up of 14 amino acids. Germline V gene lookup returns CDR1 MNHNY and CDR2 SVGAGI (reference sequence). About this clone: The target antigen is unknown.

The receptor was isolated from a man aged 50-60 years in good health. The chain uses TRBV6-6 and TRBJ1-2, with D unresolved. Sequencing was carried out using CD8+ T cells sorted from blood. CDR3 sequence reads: CASSESGRNYGYTF. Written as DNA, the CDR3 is TGTGCCAGCAGTGAGTCAGGACGAAACTATGGCTACACCTTC.